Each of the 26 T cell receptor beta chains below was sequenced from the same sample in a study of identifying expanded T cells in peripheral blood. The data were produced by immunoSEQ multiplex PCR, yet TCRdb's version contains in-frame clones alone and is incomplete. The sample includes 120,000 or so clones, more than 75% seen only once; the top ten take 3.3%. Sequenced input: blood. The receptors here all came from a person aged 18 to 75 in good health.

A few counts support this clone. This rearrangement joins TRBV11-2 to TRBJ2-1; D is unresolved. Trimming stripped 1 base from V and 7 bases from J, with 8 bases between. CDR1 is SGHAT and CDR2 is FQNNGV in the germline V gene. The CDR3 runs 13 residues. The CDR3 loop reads CASSLGRQNEQFF. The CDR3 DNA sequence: TGTGCCAGCAGCTTAGGTCGTCAGAATGAGCAGTTCTTC. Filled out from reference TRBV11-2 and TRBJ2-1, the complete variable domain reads EAGVAQSPRYKIIEKRQSVAFWCNPISGHATLYWYQQILGQGPKLLIQFQNNGVVDDSQLPKDRFSAERLKGVDSTLKIQPAKLEDSAVYLCASSLGRQNEQFFGPGTRLTVL.

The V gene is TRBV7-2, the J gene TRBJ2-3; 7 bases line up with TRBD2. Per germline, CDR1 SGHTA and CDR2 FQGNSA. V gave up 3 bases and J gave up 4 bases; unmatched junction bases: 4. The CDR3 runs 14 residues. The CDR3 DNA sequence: TGTGCCAGCAGCTTCCGGGGGGAGGCAGATACGCAGTATTTT. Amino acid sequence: CASSFRGEADTQYF.

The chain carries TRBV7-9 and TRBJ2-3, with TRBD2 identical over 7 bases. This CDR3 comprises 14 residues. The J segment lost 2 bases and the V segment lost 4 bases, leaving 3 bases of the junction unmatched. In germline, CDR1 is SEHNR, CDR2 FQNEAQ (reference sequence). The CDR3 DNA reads TGTGCCAGCAGCTGGGGGGGAACCACAGATACGCAGTATTTT. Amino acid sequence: CASSWGGTTDTQYF.

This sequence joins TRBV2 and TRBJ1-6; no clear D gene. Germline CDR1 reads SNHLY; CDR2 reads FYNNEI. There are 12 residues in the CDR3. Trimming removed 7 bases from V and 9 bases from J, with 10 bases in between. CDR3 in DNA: TGTGCCAGCAATAGTCGTAGTTCACCCCTCCACTTT. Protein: CASNSRSSPLHF.

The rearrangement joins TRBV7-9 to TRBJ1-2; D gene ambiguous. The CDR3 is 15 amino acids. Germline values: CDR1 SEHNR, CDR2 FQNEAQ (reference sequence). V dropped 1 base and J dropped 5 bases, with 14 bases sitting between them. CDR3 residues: CASSLVGSPPYGYTF. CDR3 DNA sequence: TGTGCCAGCAGCTTAGTTGGGAGCCCCCCTTATGGCTACACCTTC.

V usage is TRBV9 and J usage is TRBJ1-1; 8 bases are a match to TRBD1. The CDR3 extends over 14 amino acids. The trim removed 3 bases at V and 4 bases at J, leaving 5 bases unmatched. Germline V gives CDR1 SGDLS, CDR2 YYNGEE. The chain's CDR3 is CASSAGGVSTEAFF. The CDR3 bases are TGTGCCAGCAGCGCAGGGGGCGTGAGCACTGAAGCTTTCTTT.

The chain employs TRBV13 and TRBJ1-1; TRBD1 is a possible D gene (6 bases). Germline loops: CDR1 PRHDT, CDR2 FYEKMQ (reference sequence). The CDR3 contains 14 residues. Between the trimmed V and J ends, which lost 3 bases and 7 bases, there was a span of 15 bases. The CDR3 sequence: CASSFLGGGIEAFF. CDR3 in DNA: TGTGCCAGCAGCTTTCTGGGGGGCGGGATTGAAGCTTTCTTT.

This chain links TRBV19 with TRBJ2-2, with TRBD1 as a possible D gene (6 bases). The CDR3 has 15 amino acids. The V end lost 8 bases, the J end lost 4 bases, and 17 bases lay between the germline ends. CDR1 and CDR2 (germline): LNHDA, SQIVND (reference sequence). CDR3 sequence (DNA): TGTGCCAGTCATGATTCGGACAGAATCACCGGGGAGCTGTTTTTT. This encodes CASHDSDRITGELFF.

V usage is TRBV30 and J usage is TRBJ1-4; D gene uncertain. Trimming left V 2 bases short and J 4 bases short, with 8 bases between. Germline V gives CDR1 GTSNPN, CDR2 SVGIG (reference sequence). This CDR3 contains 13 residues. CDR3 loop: CAWSLRVNEKLFF. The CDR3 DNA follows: TGTGCCTGGAGTCTGCGAGTTAATGAAAAACTGTTTTTT.

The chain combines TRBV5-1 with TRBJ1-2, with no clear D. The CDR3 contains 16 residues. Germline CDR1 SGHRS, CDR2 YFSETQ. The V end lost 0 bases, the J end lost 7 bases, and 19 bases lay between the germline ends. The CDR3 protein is CASSLGHQAQGAGYTF. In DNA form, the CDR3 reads TGCGCCAGCAGCTTGGGGCATCAGGCCCAAGGCGCTGGCTACACCTTC.

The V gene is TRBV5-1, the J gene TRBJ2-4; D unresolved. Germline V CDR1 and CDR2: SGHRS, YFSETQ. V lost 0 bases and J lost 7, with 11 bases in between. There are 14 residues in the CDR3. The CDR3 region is CASSLARQPNIQYF. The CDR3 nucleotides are TGCGCCAGCAGCTTGGCCAGGCAGCCCAACATTCAGTACTTC.

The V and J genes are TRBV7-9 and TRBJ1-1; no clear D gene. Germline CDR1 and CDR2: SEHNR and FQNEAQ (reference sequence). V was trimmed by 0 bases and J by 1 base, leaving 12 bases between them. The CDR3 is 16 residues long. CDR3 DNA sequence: TGTGCCAGCAGCTTAGCTGATTCAGAGTCGAACACTGAAGCTTTCTTT. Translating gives CASSLADSESNTEAFF.

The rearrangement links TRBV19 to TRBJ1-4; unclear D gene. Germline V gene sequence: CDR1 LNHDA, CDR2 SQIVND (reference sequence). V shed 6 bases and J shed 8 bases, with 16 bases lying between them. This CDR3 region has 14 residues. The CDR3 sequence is CASSLQLMGEKLFF. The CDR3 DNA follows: TGTGCCAGTAGCCTACAACTAATGGGGGAAAAACTGTTTTTT.

The CDR3 coding sequence is TGTGCCAGCAGCTTGAGAGGGGGGGACTATGGCTACACCTTC. It translates to CASSLRGGDYGYTF. The chain carries TRBV11-2 and TRBJ1-2; D is possibly TRBD1 (6 bases). Germline-derived CDR1 and CDR2 are SGHAT and FQNNGV. The CDR3 is made up of 14 amino acids. Trimming cost V 3 bases and J 3 bases, with 11 bases left between them.

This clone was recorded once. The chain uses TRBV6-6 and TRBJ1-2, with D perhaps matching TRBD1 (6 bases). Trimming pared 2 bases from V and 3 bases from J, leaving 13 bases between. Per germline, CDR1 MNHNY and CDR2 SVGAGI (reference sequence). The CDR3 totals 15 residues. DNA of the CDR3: TGTGCCAGCAGTTACGCGATTACAGGGTACTATGGCTACACCTTC. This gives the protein CASSYAITGYYGYTF.

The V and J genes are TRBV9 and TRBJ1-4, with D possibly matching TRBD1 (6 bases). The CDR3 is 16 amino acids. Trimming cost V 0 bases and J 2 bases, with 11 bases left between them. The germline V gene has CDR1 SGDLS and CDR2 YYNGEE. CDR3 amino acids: CASSVGGGATNEKLFF. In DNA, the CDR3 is TGTGCCAGCAGCGTAGGAGGGGGGGCGACTAATGAAAAACTGTTTTTT. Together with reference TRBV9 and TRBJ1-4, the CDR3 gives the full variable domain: DSGVTQTPKHLITATGQRVTLRCSPRSGDLSVYWYQQSLDQGLQFLIQYYNGEERAKGNILERFSAQQFPDLHSELNLSSLELGDSALYFCASSVGGGATNEKLFFGSGTQLSVL.

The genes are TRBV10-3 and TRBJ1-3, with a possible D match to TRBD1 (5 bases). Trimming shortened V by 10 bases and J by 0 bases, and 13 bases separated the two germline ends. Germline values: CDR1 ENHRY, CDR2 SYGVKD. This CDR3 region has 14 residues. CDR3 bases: TGTGCCACCGGGGACGGGAGCTCTGGAAACACCATATATTTT. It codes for CATGDGSSGNTIYF.

The CDR3 region is CASSLPTGQPQHF. CDR3 bases: TGTGCCAGCAGCTTACCGACAGGCCAGCCCCAGCATTTT. The chain uses TRBV7-8 and TRBJ1-5; TRBD1 is a possible D gene (6 bases). Germline CDR1 is SGHVS and CDR2 is FQNEAQ. CDR3 length equals 13 residues. Trimming stripped 2 bases from V and 7 bases from J, with 9 bases between.

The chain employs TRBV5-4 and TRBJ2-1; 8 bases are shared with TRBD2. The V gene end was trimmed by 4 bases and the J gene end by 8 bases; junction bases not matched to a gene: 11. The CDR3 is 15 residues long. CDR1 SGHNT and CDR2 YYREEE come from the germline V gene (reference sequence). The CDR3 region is CASSPPTGGAYEQFF. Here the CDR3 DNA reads TGTGCCAGCAGCCCTCCCACGGGGGGGGCCTATGAGCAGTTCTTC. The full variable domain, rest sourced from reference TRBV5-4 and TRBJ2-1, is ETGVTQSPTHLIKTRGQQVTLRCSSQSGHNTVSWYQQALGQGPQFIFQYYREEENGRGNFPPRFSGLQFPNYSSELNVNALELDDSALYLCASSPPTGGAYEQFFGPGTRLTVL.

The CDR3 nucleotides are TGTGCCAGCAGCTTAGGACAGATTAACTATGGCTACACCTTC. This translates into CASSLGQINYGYTF. The chain uses TRBV11-2 and TRBJ1-2, with D possibly TRBD1 on 5 matching bases. Trimming left V 1 base short and J 1 base short, with 7 bases between. Germline V gene sequence: CDR1 SGHAT, CDR2 FQNNGV. The CDR3 has 14 amino acids. Combining the CDR3 with reference TRBV11-2 and TRBJ1-2 gives the whole variable domain EAGVAQSPRYKIIEKRQSVAFWCNPISGHATLYWYQQILGQGPKLLIQFQNNGVVDDSQLPKDRFSAERLKGVDSTLKIQPAKLEDSAVYLCASSLGQINYGYTFGSGTRLTVV.

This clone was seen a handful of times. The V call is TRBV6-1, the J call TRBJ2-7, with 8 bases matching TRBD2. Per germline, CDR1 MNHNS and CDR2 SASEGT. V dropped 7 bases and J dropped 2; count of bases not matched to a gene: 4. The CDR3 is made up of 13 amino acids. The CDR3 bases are TGTGCCAGCACGGAAGCGGGAGCCTACGAGCAGTACTTC. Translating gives CASTEAGAYEQYF.

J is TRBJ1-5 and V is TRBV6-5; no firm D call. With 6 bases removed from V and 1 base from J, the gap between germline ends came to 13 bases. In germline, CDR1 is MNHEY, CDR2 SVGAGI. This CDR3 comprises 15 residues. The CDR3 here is CASSPRAESNQPQHF. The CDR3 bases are TGTGCCAGCAGCCCTAGGGCGGAGAGCAATCAGCCCCAGCATTTT.

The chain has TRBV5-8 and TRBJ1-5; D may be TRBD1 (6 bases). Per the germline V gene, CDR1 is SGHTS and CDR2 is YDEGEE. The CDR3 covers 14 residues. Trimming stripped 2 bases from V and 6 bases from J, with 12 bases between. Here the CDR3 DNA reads TGTGCCAGCAGCTTTGGGACACGGGGTCAGCCCCAGCATTTT. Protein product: CASSFGTRGQPQHF.

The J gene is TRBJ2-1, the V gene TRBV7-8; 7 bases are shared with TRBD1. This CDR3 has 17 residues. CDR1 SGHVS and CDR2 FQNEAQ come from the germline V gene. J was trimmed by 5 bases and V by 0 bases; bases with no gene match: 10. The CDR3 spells CASSLARWTGLHNEQFF. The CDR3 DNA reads TGTGCCAGCAGCTTAGCGCGTTGGACAGGCCTCCACAATGAGCAGTTCTTC.

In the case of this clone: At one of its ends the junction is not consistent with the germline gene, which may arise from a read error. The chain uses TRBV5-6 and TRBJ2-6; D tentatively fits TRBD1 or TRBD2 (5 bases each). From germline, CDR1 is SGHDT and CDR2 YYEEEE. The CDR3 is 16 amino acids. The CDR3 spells CASRRLSGSGANVPTF. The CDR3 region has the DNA TGTGCCAGCAGGCGACTGTCGGGGTCTGGGGCCAACGTCCCGACTTTC. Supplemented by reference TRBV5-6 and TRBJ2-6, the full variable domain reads DAGVTQSPTHLIKTRGQQVTLRCSPKSGHDTVSWYQQALGQGPQFIFQYYEEEERQRGNFPDRFSGHQFPNYSSELNVNALLLGDSALYLCASRRLSGSGANVPTFGAGSRLTVL.

The CDR3 protein is CASSLVVSSYNSPLHF. The DNA of the CDR3 is TGCGCCAGCAGCTTGGTAGTGAGCTCCTATAATTCACCCCTCCACTTT. This chain connects TRBV5-1 to TRBJ1-6; D gene uncertain. CDR1 is SGHRS, CDR2 YFSETQ, per germline. This CDR3 is 16 amino acids long. V gave up 0 bases and J gave up 0 bases, with 7 bases separating them.